The T cell receptor (beta chain) under discussion was sequenced for a study of T cells in Graves' hyperthyroidism and ophthalmopathy. Amplified TCR beta CDR3 regions came from RNA transcripts. First-round RT-PCR targeting the TCR CDR3 was performed with the HTBI primer set. TCRdb analysed the multiplex PCR reads with MiXCR anew, one entry per CDR3 protein. The table has more than 250,000 distinct CDR3 sequences, roughly 15% seen once. Germline trimming cut 5 bases from V and 3 bases from J; bases unmatched to any gene: 12. This CDR3 has 17 residues. Input material: blood. The gene calls are TRBV12-3 or TRBV12-4 and TRBJ2-1; TRBD1 matches at 8 bases. The TCR sequence derives from a woman between 45 and 65 years old with Graves' hyperthyroidism that later progressed to Graves' ophthalmopathy. Here the CDR3 reads CASSPGTGKFFYNEQFF. The CDR3 DNA sequence: TGTGCCAGCAGTCCCGGGACAGGAAAGTTTTTCTACAATGAGCAGTTCTTC.